This entry is about one T cell receptor (beta chain). Together with a sample-barcoded 5' primer, a J-beta primer mix was included in a second PCR lasting roughly 6 to 12 cycles. TCRdb reanalysed the 5' RACE reads using MiXCR and keeps one entry per CDR3 protein. The repertoire holds about 930,000 distinct CDR3 sequences, with roughly 29% as singletons. Germline values: CDR1 SGHRS, CDR2 YFSETQ. The CDR3 runs to 15 residues. Trimming stripped 6 bases from V and 1 base from J, with 15 bases between. The data were taken from a study of blood T cells in healthy people across ages. These same data were also listed under a study on T cells of mothers and their children.

The chain combines TRBV5-1 with TRBJ2-3; D is possibly TRBD1 (6 bases). Sequencing was performed on blood. This TCR was recovered from a woman between 40 and 55 years old in good health. CDR3 sequence (DNA): TGCGCCAGCACGACCTCAGGGGCCGGCACAGATACGCAGTATTTT. It yields the protein CASTTSGAGTDTQYF.